Shown below are 9 T cell receptor beta chains from a single sample sequenced in a study of blood T cell repertoires in COVID-19. Sequencing used immunoSEQ multiplex PCR; TCRdb keeps in-frame clones, though not all of them. The table has some 250,000 clones, more than 75% seen once. Sequencing input: peripheral blood. The receptors stem from an older woman with COVID-19, enrolled during active disease.

Concerning this clone itself: The sample holds other DNA sequences that translate to the same CDR3. The DNA of the CDR3 is TGTGCCAGCAGTTTAAGGGGCCAAGAGACCCAGTACTTC. It codes for CASSLRGQETQYF. The chain links TRBV27 to TRBJ2-5, with D perhaps TRBD1 (5 bases). V was cut by 2 bases and J by 1 base, with 5 bases left in between. Germline CDR1 is MNHEY and CDR2 is SMNVEV (reference sequence). There are 13 residues in the CDR3.

The rearrangement links TRBV4-1 to TRBJ2-3, with a possible D match to TRBD2 (6 bases). Trimming left V 0 bases short and J 3 bases short, with 19 bases between. Germline CDR1 reads MGHRA; CDR2 reads YSYEKL. The CDR3 covers 18 residues. The CDR3 DNA reads TGCGCCAGCAGCCAAGATATAACTGGGGGGAGGAGGACAGATACGCAGTATTTT. Its translation is CASSQDITGGRRTDTQYF.

This sequence joins TRBV10-2 and TRBJ1-2, with D possibly TRBD1 on 6 matching bases. CDR1 is WSHSY and CDR2 is SAAADI in the germline V gene. The V end lost 6 bases, the J end lost 8 bases, and 22 bases lay between the germline ends. The CDR3 runs 15 residues. This CDR3 is CASSPSGTFGRGYTF. The CDR3 DNA sequence: TGCGCCAGCAGCCCCTCCGGGACATTCGGGCGGGGCTACACCTTC.

The gene calls are TRBV29-1 and TRBJ2-3; 9 bases agree with TRBD1. Looked up from germline, CDR1 is SQVTM and CDR2 is ANQGSEA. This CDR3 region has 14 residues. V gave up 6 bases and J gave up 3 bases; unmatched junction bases: 7. The CDR3 loop is CSVTRDRVTDTQYF. DNA of the CDR3: TGCAGCGTCACTCGGGACAGGGTGACAGATACGCAGTATTTT.

The V gene is TRBV6-1, the J gene TRBJ2-2; weak D call: TRBD2 (6 bases). V shed 2 bases and J shed 2 bases, with 12 bases lying between them. This CDR3 spans 16 amino acids. Germline lookup yields CDR1 MNHNS and CDR2 SASEGT. In nucleotides, the CDR3 is TGTGCCAGCAGTGAACGCCCCGGGGGAAACACCGGGGAGCTGTTTTTT. This gives the protein CASSERPGGNTGELFF.

This chain joins TRBV7-9 and TRBJ1-4; D is perhaps TRBD1 (6 bases). Germline V lookup: CDR1 SEHNR, CDR2 FQNEAQ (reference sequence). CDR3 size: 14 residues. V was shortened by 2 bases and J by 2 bases, with 6 bases between the two germline ends. CDR3 protein: CASSLTGTNEKLFF. The CDR3 nucleotides read TGTGCCAGCAGCTTAACAGGGACTAATGAAAAACTGTTTTTT.

This clone showed up just a few times. The V and J genes are TRBV28 and TRBJ2-2, with 9 positions matching TRBD1. The CDR3 has 15 residues. Germline lookup yields CDR1 MDHEN and CDR2 SYDVKM. The V segment lost 7 bases and the J segment 4 bases; nucleotides outside the gene matches: 7. CDR3 region: CASIKDRGGTGELFF. Here the CDR3 DNA reads TGTGCCAGCATCAAGGACAGGGGTGGCACCGGGGAGCTGTTTTTT.

The chain couples TRBV5-8 to TRBJ1-5; a possible D gene is TRBD1 (6 bases). There are 14 residues in the CDR3. Germline V gives CDR1 SGHTS, CDR2 YDEGEE. Trimming left V 4 bases short and J 5 bases short, with 13 bases between. In nucleotides, the CDR3 is TGTGCCAGCAGCGCCGGACAGCACTATCAGCCCCAGCATTTT. Protein: CASSAGQHYQPQHF.

V usage is TRBV11-2 and J usage is TRBJ2-7; 7 nucleotides match TRBD2. V lost 3 bases to trimming and J lost 4 bases; unmatched junction nucleotides: 9. The CDR3 length is 15 residues. Germline V CDR1 and CDR2: SGHAT, FQNNGV. The CDR3 DNA sequence: TGTGCCAGCAGCTTCGGCCTAGCGGTTTCATACGAGCAGTACTTC. Protein product: CASSFGLAVSYEQYF.